The present T cell receptor beta chain was sequenced within a study of T cell changes during pregnancy in multiple sclerosis. Sequenced by immunoSEQ multiplex PCR; TCRdb stores in-frame clones only, minus some. The sample contains about 34,000 clones, roughly nine tenths of which appear only once. V lost 4 bases, J lost 6 bases, and 4 bases stayed unmatched. This CDR3 region has 13 residues. Germline CDR1 reads SGHVS; CDR2 reads FNYEAQ. V and J are TRBV7-6 and TRBJ1-1; TRBD1 matches at 8 bases. The specimen was CD8+ T cells from peripheral blood mononuclear cells, collected in the second trimester of pregnancy. This receptor was obtained from a female donor with multiple sclerosis, enrolled in a pregnancy study. The CDR3 is CASSSSTGAEAFF. Written as DNA, the CDR3 is TGTGCCAGCAGCTCCTCGACAGGGGCTGAAGCTTTCTTT.